This section outlines one TCR beta chain sequence together with its context. The data belong to a study of blood T cell repertoires in COVID-19. Under the authors' procedure: Scientists estimated how many nucleated cells there were by amplifying reference gene primers. TCRdb keeps only in-frame clones here, not all; method: immunoSEQ multiplex PCR. V, J and clone size derive from that table, while D and trimming were established from the DNA sequence. The sample contains 340,000 or so clones, around four fifths of which appear only once. Losses at the gene ends were 4 bases for V and 2 bases for J; bases not matched to a gene: 7. This CDR3 comprises 16 residues. Germline loops: CDR1 LGHNA, CDR2 YNFKEQ.

Sequenced: peripheral blood. The sequence was collected from a man younger than 45 with active or convalescent COVID-19. The rearrangement joins TRBV4-2 to TRBJ2-1, with TRBD2 matching 8 bases. The CDR3 DNA sequence: TGTGCCAGCAGCCCTAGCGGGCCGAGTCCCTACAATGAGCAGTTCTTC. Amino acid sequence: CASSPSGPSPYNEQFF.